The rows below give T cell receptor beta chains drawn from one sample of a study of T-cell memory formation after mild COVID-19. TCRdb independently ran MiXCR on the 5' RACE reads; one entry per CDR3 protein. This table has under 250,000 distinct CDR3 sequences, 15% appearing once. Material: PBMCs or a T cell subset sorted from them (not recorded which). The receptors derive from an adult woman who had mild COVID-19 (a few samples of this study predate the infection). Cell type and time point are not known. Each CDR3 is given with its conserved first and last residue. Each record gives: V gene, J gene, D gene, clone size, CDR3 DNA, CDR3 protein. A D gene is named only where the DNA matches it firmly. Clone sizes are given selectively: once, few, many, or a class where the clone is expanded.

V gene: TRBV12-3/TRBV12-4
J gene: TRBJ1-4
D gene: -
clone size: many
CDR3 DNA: TGTGCCAGCACCCTAAGCAGGGGAACCTCAACCGAAAAACTGTTTTTT
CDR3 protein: CASTLSRGTSTEKLFF

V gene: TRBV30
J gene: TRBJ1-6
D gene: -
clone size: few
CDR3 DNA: TGTGCCTGGAGTCCACGGGTGGGCTCCTATAATTCACCCCTCCACTTT
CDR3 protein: CAWSPRVGSYNSPLHF

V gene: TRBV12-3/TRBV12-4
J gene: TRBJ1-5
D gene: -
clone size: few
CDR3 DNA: TGTGCCAGCACCTTGTTAACTAAATTGGGAGCTCAGCCCCAGCATTTT
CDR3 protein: CASTLLTKLGAQPQHF

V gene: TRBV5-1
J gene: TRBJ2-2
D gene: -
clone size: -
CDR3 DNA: TGCGCCAGCAGCTCTGGAGCGAACACCGGGGAGCTGTTTTTT
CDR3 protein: CASSSGANTGELFF

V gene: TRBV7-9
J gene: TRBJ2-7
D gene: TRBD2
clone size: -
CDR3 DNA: TGTGCCAGCAGCATAAGACTAGCGGGTGGCGGCTACGAGCAGTACTTC
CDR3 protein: CASSIRLAGGGYEQYF

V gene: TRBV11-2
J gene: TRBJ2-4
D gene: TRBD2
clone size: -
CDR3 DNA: TGTGCCAGCAGGGGGGGGAACATTCAGTACTTC
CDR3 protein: CASRGGNIQYF

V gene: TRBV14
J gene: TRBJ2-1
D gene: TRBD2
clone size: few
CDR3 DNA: TGTGCCAGCAGCCCCTTGAGCGGGAGGGCCCATAATGAGCAGTTCTTC
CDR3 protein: CASSPLSGRAHNEQFF

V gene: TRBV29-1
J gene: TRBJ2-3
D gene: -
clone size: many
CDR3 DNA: TGCAGCGCCGGAACGCAGGGCTTGGTGGATACGCAGTATTTT
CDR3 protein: CSAGTQGLVDTQYF

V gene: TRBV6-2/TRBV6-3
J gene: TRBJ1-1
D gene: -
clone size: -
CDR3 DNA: TGTGCCAGCAGCCCCCGGAGAGAGCGAGGGGCTGAAGCTTTCTTT
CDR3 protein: CASSPRRERGAEAFF

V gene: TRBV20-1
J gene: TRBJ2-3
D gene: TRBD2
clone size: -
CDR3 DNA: TGCAGTGCTCCTCTTGGGGGACTAGCGGGAGATTGGTTCACAGATACGCAGTATTTT
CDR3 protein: CSAPLGGLAGDWFTDTQYF

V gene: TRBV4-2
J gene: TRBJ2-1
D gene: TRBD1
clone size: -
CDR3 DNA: TGTGCCAGCAGCCAAGATCCCGGGACAGGTTACAATGAGCAGTTCTTC
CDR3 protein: CASSQDPGTGYNEQFF

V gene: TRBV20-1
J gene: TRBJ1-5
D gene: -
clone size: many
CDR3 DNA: TGCAGTGCTAGAGCGGACCGAGATCAGCCCCAGCATTTT
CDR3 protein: CSARADRDQPQHF

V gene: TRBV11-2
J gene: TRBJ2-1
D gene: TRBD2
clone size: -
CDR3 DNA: TGTGCCAGCAGCTTAATTAGCGGGGTTGGCGGTGAGCAGTTCTTC
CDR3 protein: CASSLISGVGGEQFF

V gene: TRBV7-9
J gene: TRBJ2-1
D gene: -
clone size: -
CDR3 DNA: TGTGCCAGCAGCCCCAGTGGTCGGACAATCTACAATGAGCAGTTCTTC
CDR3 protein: CASSPSGRTIYNEQFF

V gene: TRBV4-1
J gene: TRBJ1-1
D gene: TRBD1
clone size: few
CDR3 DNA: TGCGCCAGCAGCCAAGTAACAGGGGGCGGTGAAGCTTTCTTT
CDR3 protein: CASSQVTGGGEAFF

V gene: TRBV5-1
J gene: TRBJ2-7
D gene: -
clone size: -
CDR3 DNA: TGCGCCAGCGGAACTTCCGTCTACGAGCAGTACTTC
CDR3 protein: CASGTSVYEQYF

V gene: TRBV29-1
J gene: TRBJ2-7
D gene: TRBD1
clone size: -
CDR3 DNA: TGCAGCGGTGGACAGGGGGAGGACGAGCAGTACTTC
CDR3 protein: CSGGQGEDEQYF

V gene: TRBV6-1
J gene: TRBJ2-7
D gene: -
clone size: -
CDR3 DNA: TGTGCCAGCAGTGCGAATCCCCGGACTCATCAGGACTTC
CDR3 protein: CASSANPRTHQDF

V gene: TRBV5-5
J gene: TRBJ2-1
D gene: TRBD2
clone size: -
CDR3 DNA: TGTGCCAGCAGCTTTAGACGGGGGGGCTTGACCTACAATGAGCAGTTCTTC
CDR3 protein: CASSFRRGGLTYNEQFF

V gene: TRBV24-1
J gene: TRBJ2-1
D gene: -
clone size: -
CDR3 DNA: TGTGCCACCAGTGATTTGAGCCAGGGTAATGAGCAGTTCTTC
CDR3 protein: CATSDLSQGNEQFF

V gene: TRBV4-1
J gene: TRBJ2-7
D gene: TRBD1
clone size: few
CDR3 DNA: TGCGCCAGCAGCCAGGAGACAGGGGCACCCTACGAGCAGTACTTC
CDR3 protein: CASSQETGAPYEQYF

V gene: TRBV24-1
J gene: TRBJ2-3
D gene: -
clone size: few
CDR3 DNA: TGTGCCACCAGTGGCTCCCGCTTTGACAGGCCAAGCACAGATACGCAGTATTTT
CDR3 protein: CATSGSRFDRPSTDTQYF

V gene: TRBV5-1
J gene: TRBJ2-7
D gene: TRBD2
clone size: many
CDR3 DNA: TGCGCCAGCAGCTTGGCCGGGACTAGCGGGAGAGAGGAGCAGTACTTC
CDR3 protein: CASSLAGTSGREEQYF

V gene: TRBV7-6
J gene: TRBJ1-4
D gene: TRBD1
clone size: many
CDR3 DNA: TGTGCCAGCAGCCCGACAGGGACTAATGAAAAACTGTTTTTT
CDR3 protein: CASSPTGTNEKLFF

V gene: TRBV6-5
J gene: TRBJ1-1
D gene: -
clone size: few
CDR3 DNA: TGTGCCAGTCACGTCAGAATGAACACTGAAGCTTTCTTT
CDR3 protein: CASHVRMNTEAFF

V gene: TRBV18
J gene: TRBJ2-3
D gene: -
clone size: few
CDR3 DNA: TGTGCCAGCTCACCACTCAGATCCTCTAGCACAGATACGCAGTATTTT
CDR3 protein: CASSPLRSSSTDTQYF